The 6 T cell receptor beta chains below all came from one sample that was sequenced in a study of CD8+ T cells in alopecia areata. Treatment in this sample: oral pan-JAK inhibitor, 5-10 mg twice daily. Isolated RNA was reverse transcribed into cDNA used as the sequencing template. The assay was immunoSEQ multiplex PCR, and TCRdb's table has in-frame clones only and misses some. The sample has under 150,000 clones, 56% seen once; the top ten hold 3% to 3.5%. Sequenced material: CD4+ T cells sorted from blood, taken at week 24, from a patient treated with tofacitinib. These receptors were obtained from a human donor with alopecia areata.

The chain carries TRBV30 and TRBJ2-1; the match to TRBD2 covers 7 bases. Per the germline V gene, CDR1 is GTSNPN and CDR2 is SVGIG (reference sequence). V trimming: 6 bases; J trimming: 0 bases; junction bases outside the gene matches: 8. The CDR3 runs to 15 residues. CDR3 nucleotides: TGTGCCTGTCCGAAGCGGGGTAGCTCCTACAATGAGCAGTTCTTC. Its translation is CACPKRGSSYNEQFF.

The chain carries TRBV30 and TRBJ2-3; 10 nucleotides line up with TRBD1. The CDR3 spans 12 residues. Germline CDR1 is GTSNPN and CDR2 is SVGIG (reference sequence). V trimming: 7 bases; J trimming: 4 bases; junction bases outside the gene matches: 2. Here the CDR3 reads CALGQGPDTQYF. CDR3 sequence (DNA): TGTGCCTTGGGACAGGGGCCAGATACGCAGTATTTT.

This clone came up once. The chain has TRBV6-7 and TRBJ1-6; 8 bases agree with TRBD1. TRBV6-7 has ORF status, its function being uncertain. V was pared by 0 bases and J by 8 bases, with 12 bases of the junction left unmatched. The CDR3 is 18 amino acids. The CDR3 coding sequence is TGTGCCAGCAGTTACTCGACAGGGGCGGTCCCCGGTCATTCACCCCTCCACTTT. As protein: CASSYSTGAVPGHSPLHF.

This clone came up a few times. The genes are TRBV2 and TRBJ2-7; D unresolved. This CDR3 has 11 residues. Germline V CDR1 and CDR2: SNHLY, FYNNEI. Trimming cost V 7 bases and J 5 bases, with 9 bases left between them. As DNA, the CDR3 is TGTGCCAGCAAATTGGTGGACGAGCAGTACTTC. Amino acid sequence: CASKLVDEQYF.

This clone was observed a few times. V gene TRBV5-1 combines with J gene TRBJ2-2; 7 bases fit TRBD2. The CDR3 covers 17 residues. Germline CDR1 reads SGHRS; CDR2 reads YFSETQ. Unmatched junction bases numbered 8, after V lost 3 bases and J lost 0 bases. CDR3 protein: CASSSKPAGTNTGELFF. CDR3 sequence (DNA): TGCGCCAGCAGCTCTAAACCAGCGGGGACGAACACCGGGGAGCTGTTTTTT.

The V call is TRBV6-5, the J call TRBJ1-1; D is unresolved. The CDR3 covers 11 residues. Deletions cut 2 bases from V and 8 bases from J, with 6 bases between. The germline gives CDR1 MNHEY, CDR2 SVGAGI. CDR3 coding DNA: TGTGCCAGCAGTTACAGGAGAGAAGCTTTCTTT. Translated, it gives CASSYRREAFF.